This T cell receptor (beta chain) was recorded in a study of T cell repertoires in cytomegalovirus infection. Across the study: Both recently identified HLA-C-restricted and well-studied HLA-B-restricted CMV epitopes were used in the study.

Germline V gene lookup returns CDR1 MNHEY and CDR2 SMNVEV (reference sequence). V was shortened by 3 bases and J by 0 bases, with 13 bases between the two germline ends. CDR3 length equals 16 residues. In TCRdb, the reads were re-called with MiXCR into one record per CDR3 protein. The sample lists approximately 1,000,000 distinct CDR3 sequences, around 32% occurring once. Study-wide results and caveats: The ex vivo response was dominated by HLA-C-restricted CMV-specific TCR beta clonotypes.

Details on this clonotype: What it recognizes is unknown.

The chain couples TRBV27 to TRBJ2-3; D may be TRBD1 (5 bases). Sequenced material: cultured CD8+ T cells from PBMCs, taken from culture after CMV antigen stimulation. The origin of this receptor is a human donor in good health (CMV status not recorded). Some clones in this sample may be carry-over from other donors' samples. CDR3 sequence (DNA): TGTGCCAGCAGTTTTCTCAGGGTCTCTAGCACAGATACGCAGTATTTT. It translates to CASSFLRVSSTDTQYF.